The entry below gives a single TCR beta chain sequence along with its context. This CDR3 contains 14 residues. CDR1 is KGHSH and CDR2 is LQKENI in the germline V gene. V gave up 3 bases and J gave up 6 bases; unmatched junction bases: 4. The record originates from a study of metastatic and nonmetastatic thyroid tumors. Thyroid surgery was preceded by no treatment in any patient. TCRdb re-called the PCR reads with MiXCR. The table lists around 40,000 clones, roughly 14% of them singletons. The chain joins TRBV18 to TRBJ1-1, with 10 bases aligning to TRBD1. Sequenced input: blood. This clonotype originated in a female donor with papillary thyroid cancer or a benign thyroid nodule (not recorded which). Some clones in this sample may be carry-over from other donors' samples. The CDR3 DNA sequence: TGTGCCAGCTCACCGGGACAGGGGAGGCCTGAAGCTTTCTTT. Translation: CASSPGQGRPEAFF.